This T cell receptor beta chain was obtained from a study of STAT5B mutations in CD4+ large granular lymphocyte leukemia. General study points: CD4-sorted patient repertoires seemed more clonal than healthy CD4+ repertoires. Top patient clones used TRBV06 genes more often: 8/27 versus 2/35 in controls.

To note about this clone: Its matching antigen is unknown.

Per germline, CDR1 SGHVS and CDR2 FQNEAQ. V lost 2 bases, J lost 5 bases, and 12 bases lay in between. This CDR3 is 14 amino acids long. Per the authors' pipeline: A productive frequency of 2.59 x 10-5 was the lowest detectable. The method was immunoSEQ multiplex PCR; TCRdb's version includes in-frame clones alone and lacks a portion of them. V, J and clone size reflect that table, while D and trimming were determined from the DNA. The sample lists 20,000 to 25,000 clones; over 65% were seen once. The V gene is TRBV7-8, the J gene TRBJ1-2; D gene unclear. The clonotype originates from a human donor in good health. The specimen sequenced was CD4+ T cells from blood buffy coats. In DNA, the CDR3 is TGTGCCAGCAGCTTATCCAACGTTGGGTATGGCTACACCTTC. Translated, it gives CASSLSNVGYGYTF.